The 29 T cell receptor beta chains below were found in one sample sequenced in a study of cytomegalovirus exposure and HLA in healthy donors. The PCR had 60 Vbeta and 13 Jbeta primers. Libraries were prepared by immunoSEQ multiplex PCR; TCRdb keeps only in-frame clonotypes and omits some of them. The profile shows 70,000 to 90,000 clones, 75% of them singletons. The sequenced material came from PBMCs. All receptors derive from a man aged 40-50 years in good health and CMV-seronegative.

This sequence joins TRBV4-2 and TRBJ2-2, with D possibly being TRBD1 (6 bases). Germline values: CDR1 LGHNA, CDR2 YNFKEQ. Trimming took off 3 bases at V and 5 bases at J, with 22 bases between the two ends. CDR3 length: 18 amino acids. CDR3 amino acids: CASSQGFIQGLRTGELFF. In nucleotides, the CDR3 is TGTGCCAGCAGCCAGGGGTTCATACAGGGATTGCGAACCGGGGAGCTGTTTTTT.

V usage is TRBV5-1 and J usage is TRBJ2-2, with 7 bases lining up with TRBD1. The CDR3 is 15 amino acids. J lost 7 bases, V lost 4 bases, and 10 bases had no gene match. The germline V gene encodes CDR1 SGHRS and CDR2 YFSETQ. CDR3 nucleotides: TGCGCCAGCAGCCGAGAGGGGGCAGGAGTCGGGGAGCTGTTTTTT. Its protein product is CASSREGAGVGELFF.

The CDR3 nucleotides read TGTGCCAGCAGATACCAGACAGGGGGCCCTGAAGCTTTCTTT. It yields the protein CASRYQTGGPEAFF. The rearrangement links TRBV2 to TRBJ1-1, with 10 bases identical to TRBD1. Germline CDR1 SNHLY, CDR2 FYNNEI. This CDR3 is 14 amino acids long. With 6 bases clipped from V and 6 bases from J, the junction kept 7 bases outside the gene matches. Full variable domain (outside the CDR3, taken from reference TRBV2 and TRBJ1-1): EPEVTQTPSHQVTQMGQEVILRCVPISNHLYFYWYRQILGQKVEFLVSFYNNEISEKSEIFDDQFSVERPDGSNFTLKIRSTKLEDSAMYFCASRYQTGGPEAFFGQGTRLTVV.

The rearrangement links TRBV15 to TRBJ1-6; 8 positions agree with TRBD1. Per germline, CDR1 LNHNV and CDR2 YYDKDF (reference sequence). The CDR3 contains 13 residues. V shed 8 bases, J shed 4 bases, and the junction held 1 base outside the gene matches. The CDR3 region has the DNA TGTGCCACCCAGGGGGCGTATAATTCACCCCTCCACTTT. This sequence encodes CATQGAYNSPLHF. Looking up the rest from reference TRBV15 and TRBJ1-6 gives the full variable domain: DAMVIQNPRYQVTQFGKPVTLSCSQTLNHNVMYWYQQKSSQAPKLLFHYYDKDFNNEADTPDNFQSRRPNTSFCFLDIRSPGLGDTAMYLCATQGAYNSPLHFGNGTRLTVT.

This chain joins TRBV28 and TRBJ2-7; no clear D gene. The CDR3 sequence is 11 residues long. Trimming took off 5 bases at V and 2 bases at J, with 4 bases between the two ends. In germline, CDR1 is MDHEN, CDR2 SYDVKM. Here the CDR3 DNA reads TGTGCCAGCAGTCCTACCTACGAGCAGTACTTC. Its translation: CASSPTYEQYF.

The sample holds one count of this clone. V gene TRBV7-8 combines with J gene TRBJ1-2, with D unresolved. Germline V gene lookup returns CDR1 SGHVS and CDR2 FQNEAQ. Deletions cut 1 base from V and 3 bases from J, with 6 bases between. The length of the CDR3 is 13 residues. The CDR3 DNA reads TGTGCCAGCAGCTTAGGAGAGGACTATGGCTACACCTTC. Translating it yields CASSLGEDYGYTF.

The CDR3 sequence is CASSILLANTGELFF. The CDR3 region has the DNA TGTGCCAGTAGTATTCTACTAGCTAACACCGGGGAGCTGTTTTTT. The rearrangement links TRBV19 to TRBJ2-2; D is possibly TRBD2 (6 bases). This CDR3 spans 15 amino acids. Germline CDR1 and CDR2: LNHDA and SQIVND (reference sequence). Trimming pared 3 bases from V and 2 bases from J, leaving 10 bases between.

This chain's CDR3 is CASRQGINYGYTF. Written as DNA, the CDR3 is TGTGCCAGCAGGCAGGGTATAAATTATGGCTACACCTTC. J is TRBJ1-2 and V is TRBV6-1; a weak D match, TRBD1 (5 bases). Trimming left V 6 bases short and J 5 bases short, with 13 bases between. The germline V gene has CDR1 MNHNS and CDR2 SASEGT. The CDR3 loop spans 13 amino acids.

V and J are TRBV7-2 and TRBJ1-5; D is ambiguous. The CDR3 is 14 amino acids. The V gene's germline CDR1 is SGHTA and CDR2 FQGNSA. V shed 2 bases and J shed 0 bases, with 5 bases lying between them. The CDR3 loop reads CASSLYFSNQPQHF. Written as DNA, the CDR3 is TGTGCCAGCAGCTTATACTTTAGCAATCAGCCCCAGCATTTT. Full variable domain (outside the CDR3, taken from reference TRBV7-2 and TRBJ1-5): GAGVSQSPSNKVTEKGKDVELRCDPISGHTALYWYRQSLGQGLEFLIYFQGNSAPDKSGLPSDRFSAERTGGSVSTLTIQRTQQEDSAVYLCASSLYFSNQPQHFGDGTRLSIL.

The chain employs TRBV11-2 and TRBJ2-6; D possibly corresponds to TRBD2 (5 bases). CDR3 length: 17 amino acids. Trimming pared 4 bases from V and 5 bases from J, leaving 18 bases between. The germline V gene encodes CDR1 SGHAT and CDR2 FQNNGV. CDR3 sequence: CASSSQDWKNWANVLTF. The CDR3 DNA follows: TGTGCCAGCAGCTCCCAGGACTGGAAGAACTGGGCCAACGTCCTGACTTTC.

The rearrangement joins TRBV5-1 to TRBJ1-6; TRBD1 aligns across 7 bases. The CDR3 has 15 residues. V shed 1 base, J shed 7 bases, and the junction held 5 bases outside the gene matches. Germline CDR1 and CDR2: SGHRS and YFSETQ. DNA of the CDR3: TGCGCCAGCAGCTTGCCGACAGGGAGCAATTCACCCCTCCACTTT. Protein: CASSLPTGSNSPLHF. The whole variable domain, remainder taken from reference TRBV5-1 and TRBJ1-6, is KAGVTQTPRYLIKTRGQQVTLSCSPISGHRSVSWYQQTPGQGLQFLFEYFSETQRNKGNFPGRFSGRQFSNSRSEMNVSTLELGDSALYLCASSLPTGSNSPLHFGNGTRLTVT.

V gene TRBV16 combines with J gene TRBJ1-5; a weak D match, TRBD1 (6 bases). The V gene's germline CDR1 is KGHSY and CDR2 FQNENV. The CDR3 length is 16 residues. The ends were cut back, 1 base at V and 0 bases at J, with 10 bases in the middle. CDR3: CASSQFYRDSNQPQHF. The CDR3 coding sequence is TGTGCCAGCAGCCAATTCTACAGGGATAGCAATCAGCCCCAGCATTTT. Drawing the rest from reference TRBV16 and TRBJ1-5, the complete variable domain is GEEVAQTPKHLVRGEGQKAKLYCAPIKGHSYVFWYQQVLKNEFKFLISFQNENVFDETGMPKERFSAKCLPNSPCSLEIQATKLEDSAVYFCASSQFYRDSNQPQHFGDGTRLSIL.

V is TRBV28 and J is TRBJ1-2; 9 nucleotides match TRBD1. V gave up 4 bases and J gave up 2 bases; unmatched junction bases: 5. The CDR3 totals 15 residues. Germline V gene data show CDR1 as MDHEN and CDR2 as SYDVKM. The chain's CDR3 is CASSSQGAGNYGYTF. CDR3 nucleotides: TGTGCCAGCAGTTCACAGGGGGCGGGCAACTATGGCTACACCTTC.

CDR3 bases: TGTGCCAGCAGCAGGTCACACAGGGCAGGGTACGAGCAGTACTTC. Translating gives CASSRSHRAGYEQYF. This chain uses TRBV9 with TRBJ2-7; weak D call: TRBD1 (6 bases). The CDR3 sequence is 15 residues long. Trimming removed 4 bases at V and 4 bases at J, with 18 bases between. Germline CDR1 and CDR2: SGDLS and YYNGEE.

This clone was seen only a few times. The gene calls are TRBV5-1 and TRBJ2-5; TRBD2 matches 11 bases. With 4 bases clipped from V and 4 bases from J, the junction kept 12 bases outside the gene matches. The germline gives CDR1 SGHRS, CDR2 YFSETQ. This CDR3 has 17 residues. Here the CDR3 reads CASSEKASGRSRETQYF. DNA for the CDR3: TGCGCCAGCAGCGAAAAGGCTAGCGGGAGGAGTAGAGAGACCCAGTACTTC.

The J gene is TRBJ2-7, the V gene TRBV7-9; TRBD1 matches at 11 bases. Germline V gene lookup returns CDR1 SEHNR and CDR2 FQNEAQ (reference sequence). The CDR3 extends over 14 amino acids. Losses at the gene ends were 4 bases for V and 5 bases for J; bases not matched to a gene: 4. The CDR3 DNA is TGTGCCAGCAGCTCGGGACAGGGGGGGAACGAGCAGTACTTC. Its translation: CASSSGQGGNEQYF. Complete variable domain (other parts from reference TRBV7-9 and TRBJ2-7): DTGVSQNPRHKITKRGQNVTFRCDPISEHNRLYWYRQTLGQGPEFLTYFQNEAQLEKSRLLSDRFSAERPKGSFSTLEIQRTEQGDSAMYLCASSSGQGGNEQYFGPGTRLTVT.

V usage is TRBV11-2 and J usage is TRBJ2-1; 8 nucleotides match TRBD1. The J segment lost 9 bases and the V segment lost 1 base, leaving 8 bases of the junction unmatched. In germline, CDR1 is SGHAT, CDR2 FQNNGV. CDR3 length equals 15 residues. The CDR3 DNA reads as TGTGCCAGCAGCTTAGGGCAGGGGGCAAGGGGTGAGCAGTTCTTC. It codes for CASSLGQGARGEQFF.

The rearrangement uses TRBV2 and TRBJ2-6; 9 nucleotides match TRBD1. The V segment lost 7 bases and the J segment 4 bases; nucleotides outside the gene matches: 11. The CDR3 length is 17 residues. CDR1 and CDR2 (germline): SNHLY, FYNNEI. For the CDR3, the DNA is TGTGCCAGCATTTACGGGACAGGGTCCCCGGGGGCCAACGTCCTGACTTTC. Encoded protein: CASIYGTGSPGANVLTF.

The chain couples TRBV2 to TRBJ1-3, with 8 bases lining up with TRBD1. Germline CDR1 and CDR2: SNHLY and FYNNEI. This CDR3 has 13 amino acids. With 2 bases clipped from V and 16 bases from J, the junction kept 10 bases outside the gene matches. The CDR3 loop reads CASSESAGGKGYF. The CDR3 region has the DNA TGTGCCAGCAGTGAATCCGCAGGGGGCAAAGGGTATTTT.

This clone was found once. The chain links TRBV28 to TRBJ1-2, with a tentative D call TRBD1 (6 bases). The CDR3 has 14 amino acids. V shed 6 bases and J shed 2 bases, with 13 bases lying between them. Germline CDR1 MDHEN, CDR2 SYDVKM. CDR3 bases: TGTGCCAGCAGATCAACCCAGGGGAACTATGGCTACACCTTC. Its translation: CASRSTQGNYGYTF.

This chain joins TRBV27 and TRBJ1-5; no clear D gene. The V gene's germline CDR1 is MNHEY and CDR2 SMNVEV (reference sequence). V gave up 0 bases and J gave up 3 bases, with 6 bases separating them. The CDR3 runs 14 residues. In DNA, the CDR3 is TGTGCCAGCAGTTTATCCGGTTACAATCAGCCCCAGCATTTT. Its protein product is CASSLSGYNQPQHF.

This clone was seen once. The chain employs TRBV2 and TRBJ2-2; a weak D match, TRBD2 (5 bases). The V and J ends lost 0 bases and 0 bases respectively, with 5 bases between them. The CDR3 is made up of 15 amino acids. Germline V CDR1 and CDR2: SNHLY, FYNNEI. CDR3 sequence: CASSEAGANTGELFF. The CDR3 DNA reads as TGTGCCAGCAGTGAAGCGGGAGCGAACACCGGGGAGCTGTTTTTT.

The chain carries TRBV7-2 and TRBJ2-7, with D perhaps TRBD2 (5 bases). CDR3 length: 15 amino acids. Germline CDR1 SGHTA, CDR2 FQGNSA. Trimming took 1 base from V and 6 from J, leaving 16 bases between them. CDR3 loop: CASSLVALAMGEQYF. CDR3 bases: TGTGCCAGCAGCTTAGTCGCTCTAGCCATGGGCGAGCAGTACTTC. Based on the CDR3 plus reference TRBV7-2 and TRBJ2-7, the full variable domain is GAGVSQSPSNKVTEKGKDVELRCDPISGHTALYWYRQSLGQGLEFLIYFQGNSAPDKSGLPSDRFSAERTGGSVSTLTIQRTQQEDSAVYLCASSLVALAMGEQYFGPGTRLTVT.

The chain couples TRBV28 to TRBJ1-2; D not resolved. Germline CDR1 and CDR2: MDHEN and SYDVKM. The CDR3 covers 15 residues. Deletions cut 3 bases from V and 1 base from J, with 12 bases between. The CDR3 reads CASSFPGLYNYGYTF. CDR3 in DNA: TGTGCCAGCAGTTTCCCAGGACTTTATAACTATGGCTACACCTTC.

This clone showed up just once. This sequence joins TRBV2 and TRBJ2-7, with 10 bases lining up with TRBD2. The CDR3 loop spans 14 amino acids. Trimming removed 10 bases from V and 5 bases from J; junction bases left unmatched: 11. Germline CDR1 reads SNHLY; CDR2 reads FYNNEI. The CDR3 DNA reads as TGTGCCACCGTGAAGCGGGAGGGGTCCCACGAGCAGTACTTC. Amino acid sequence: CATVKREGSHEQYF.

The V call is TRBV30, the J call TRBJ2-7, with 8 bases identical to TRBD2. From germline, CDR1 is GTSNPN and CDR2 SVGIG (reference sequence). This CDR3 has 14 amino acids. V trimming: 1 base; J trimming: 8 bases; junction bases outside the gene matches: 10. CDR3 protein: CAWSEGGSGTQQYF. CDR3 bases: TGTGCCTGGAGTGAAGGGGGTAGCGGGACCCAGCAGTACTTC.

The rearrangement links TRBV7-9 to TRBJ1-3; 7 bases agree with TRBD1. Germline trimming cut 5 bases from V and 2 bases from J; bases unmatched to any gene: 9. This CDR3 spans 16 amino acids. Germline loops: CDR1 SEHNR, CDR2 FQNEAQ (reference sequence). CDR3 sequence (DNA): TGTGCCAGCAGCCAACCCCCGGGACAGACTGGAAACACCATATATTTT. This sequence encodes CASSQPPGQTGNTIYF.

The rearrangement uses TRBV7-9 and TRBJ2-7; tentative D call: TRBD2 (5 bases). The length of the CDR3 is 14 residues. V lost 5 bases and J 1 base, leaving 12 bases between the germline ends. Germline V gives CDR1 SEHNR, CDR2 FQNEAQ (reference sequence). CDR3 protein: CASSPRVKSYEQYF. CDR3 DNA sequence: TGTGCCAGCAGCCCGCGGGTGAAGTCCTACGAGCAGTACTTC.

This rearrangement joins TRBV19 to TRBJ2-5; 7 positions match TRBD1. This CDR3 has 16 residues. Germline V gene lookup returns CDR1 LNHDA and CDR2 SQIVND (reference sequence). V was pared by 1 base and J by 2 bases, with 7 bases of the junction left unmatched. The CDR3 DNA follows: TGTGCCAGTAGTATAGGTCTTCGCAGGGGGCAAGAGACCCAGTACTTC. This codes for CASSIGLRRGQETQYF. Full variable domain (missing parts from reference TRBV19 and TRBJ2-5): DGGITQSPKYLFRKEGQNVTLSCEQNLNHDAMYWYRQDPGQGLRLIYYSQIVNDFQKGDIAEGYSVSREKKESFPLTVTSAQKNPTAFYLCASSIGLRRGQETQYFGPGTRLLVL.